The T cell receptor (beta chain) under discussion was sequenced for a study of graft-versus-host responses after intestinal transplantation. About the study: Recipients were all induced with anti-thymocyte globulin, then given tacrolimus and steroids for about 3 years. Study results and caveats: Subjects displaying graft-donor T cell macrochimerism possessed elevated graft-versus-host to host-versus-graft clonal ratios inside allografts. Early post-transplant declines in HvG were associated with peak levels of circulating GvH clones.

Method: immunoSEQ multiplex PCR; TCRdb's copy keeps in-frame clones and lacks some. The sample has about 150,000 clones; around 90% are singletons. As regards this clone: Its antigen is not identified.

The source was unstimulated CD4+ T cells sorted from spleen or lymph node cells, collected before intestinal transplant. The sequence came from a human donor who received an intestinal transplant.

The CDR3 sequence: CASSQDRRREISGELFF. CDR3 in DNA: TGTGCCAGCAGCCAAGATCGTCGGCGGGAGATAAGCGGGGAGCTGTTTTTT. The chain has TRBV4-2 and TRBJ2-2; 7 bases align to TRBD2. Germline-derived CDR1 and CDR2 are LGHNA and YNFKEQ. This CDR3 is built from 17 residues. Unmatched junction bases numbered 11, after V lost 0 bases and J lost 7 bases.